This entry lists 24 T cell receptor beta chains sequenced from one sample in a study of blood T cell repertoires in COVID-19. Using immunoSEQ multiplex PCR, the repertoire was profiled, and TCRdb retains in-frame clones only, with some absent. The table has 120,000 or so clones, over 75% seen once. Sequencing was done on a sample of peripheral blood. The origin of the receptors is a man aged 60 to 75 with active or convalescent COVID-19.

CDR3 nucleotide sequence: TGTGCCAGCAGCCCCGGACTAGCGGGAGCCACCGGGGAGCTGTTTTTT. Protein product: CASSPGLAGATGELFF. V gene TRBV7-2 combines with J gene TRBJ2-2; 13 positions agree with TRBD2. CDR1 SGHTA and CDR2 FQGNSA come from the germline V gene. V lost 5 bases and J lost 4; bases outside the gene matches: 4. CDR3 length equals 16 residues.

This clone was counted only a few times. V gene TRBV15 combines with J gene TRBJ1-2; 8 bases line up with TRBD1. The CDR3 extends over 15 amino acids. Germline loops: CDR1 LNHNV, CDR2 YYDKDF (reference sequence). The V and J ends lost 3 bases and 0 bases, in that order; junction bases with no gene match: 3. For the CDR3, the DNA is TGTGCCACCAGCAGGGGACAGGCTTCTAACTATGGCTACACCTTC. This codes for CATSRGQASNYGYTF. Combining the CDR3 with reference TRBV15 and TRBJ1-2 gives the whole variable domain DAMVIQNPRYQVTQFGKPVTLSCSQTLNHNVMYWYQQKSSQAPKLLFHYYDKDFNNEADTPDNFQSRRPNTSFCFLDIRSPGLGDTAMYLCATSRGQASNYGYTFGSGTRLTVV.

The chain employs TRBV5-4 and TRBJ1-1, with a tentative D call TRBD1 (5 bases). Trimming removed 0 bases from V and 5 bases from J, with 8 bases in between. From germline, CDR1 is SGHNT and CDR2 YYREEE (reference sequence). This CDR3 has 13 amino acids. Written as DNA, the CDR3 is TGTGCCAGCAGCTTGGCAGGGCGGACTGAAGCTTTCTTT. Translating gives CASSLAGRTEAFF.

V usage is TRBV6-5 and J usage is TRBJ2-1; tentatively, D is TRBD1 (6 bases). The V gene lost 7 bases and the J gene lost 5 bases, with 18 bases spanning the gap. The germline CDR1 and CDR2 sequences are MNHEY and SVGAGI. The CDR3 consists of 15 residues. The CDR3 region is CASIAPGHRDNEQFF. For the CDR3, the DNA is TGTGCCAGCATCGCACCGGGACATCGGGACAATGAGCAGTTCTTC.

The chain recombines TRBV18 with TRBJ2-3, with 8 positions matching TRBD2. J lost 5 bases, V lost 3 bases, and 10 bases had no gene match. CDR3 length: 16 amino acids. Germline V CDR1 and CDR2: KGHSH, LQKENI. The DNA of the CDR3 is TGTGCCAGCTCACCGACCGGGACTAGTGTAATAGATACGCAGTATTTT. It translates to CASSPTGTSVIDTQYF.

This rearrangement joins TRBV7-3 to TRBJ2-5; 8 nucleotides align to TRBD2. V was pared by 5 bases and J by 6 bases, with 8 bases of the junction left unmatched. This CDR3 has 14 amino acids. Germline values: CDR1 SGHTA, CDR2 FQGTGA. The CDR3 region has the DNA TGTGCCAGCAGCCAAGGGACTAGGGGACAGACCCAGTACTTC. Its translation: CASSQGTRGQTQYF. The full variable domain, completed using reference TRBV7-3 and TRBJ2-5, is GAGVSQTPSNKVTEKGKYVELRCDPISGHTALYWYRQSLGQGPEFLIYFQGTGAADDSGLPNDRFFAVRPEGSVSTLKIQRTERGDSAVYLCASSQGTRGQTQYFGPGTRLLVL.

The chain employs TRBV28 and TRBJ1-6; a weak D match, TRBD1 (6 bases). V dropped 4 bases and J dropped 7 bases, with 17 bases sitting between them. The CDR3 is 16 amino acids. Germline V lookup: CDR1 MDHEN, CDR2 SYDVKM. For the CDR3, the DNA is TGTGCCAGCAGTTCCGGGGGGGGCGCGTGGAATTCACCCCTCCACTTT. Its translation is CASSSGGGAWNSPLHF.

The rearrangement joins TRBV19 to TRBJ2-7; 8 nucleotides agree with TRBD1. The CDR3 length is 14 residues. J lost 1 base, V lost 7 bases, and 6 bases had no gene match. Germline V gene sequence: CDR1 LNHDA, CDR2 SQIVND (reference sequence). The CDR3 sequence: CASKQNRGSYEQYF. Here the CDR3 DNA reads TGTGCCAGTAAACAAAACAGGGGGTCCTACGAGCAGTACTTC.

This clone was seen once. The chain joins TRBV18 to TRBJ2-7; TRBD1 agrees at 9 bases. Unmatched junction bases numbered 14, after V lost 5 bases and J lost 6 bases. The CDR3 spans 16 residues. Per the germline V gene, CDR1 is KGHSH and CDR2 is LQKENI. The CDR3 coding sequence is TGTGCCAGCTCAACATCTTCCGGGACAGGGCGGGTCGAGCAGTACTTC. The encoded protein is CASSTSSGTGRVEQYF. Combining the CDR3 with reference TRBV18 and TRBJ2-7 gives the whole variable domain NAGVMQNPRHLVRRRGQEARLRCSPMKGHSHVYWYRQLPEEGLKFMVYLQKENIIDESGMPKERFSAEFPKEGPSILRIQQVVRGDSAAYFCASSTSSGTGRVEQYFGPGTRLTVT.

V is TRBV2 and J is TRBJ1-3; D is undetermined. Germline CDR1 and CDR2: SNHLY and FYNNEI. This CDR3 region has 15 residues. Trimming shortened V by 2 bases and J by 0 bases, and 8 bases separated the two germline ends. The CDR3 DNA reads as TGTGCCAGCAGTGAATTCCCCCTCTCTGGAAACACCATATATTTT. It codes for CASSEFPLSGNTIYF. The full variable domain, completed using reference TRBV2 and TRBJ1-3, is EPEVTQTPSHQVTQMGQEVILRCVPISNHLYFYWYRQILGQKVEFLVSFYNNEISEKSEIFDDQFSVERPDGSNFTLKIRSTKLEDSAMYFCASSEFPLSGNTIYFGEGSWLTVV.

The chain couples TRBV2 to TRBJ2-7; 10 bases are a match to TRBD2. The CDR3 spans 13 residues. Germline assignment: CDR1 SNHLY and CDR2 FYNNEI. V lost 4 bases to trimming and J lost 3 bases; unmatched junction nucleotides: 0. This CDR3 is CASSGTSGYEQYF. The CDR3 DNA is TGTGCCAGCAGTGGGACTAGCGGCTACGAGCAGTACTTC.

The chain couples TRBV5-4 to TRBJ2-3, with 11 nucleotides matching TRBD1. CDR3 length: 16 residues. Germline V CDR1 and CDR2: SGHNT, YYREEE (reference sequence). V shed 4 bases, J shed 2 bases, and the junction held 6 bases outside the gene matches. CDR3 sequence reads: CASSTRTGGNTDTQYF. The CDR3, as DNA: TGTGCCAGCAGCACCCGGACAGGGGGCAACACAGATACGCAGTATTTT.

CDR3 DNA: TGTGCCAGCAGCCCTGGGACTAGCAGATACAATGAGCAGTTCTTC. Translated: CASSPGTSRYNEQFF. The chain links TRBV5-4 to TRBJ2-1; 9 bases agree with TRBD2. Trimming cost V 4 bases and J 4 bases; bases outside gene matches: 6. The germline V gene encodes CDR1 SGHNT and CDR2 YYREEE (reference sequence). This CDR3 region has 15 residues.

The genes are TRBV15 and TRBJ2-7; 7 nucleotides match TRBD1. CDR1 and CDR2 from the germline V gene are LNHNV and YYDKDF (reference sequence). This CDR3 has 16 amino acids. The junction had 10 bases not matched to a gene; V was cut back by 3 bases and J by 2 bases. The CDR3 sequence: CATSSTGTDRPYEQYF. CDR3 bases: TGTGCCACCAGCAGCACCGGGACAGACCGCCCCTACGAGCAGTACTTC.

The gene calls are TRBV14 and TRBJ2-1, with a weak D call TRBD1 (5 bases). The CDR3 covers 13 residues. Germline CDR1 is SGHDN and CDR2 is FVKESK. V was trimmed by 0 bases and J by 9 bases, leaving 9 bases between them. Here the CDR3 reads CASSQERQSEQFF. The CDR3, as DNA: TGTGCCAGCAGCCAAGAGAGACAGTCTGAGCAGTTCTTC.

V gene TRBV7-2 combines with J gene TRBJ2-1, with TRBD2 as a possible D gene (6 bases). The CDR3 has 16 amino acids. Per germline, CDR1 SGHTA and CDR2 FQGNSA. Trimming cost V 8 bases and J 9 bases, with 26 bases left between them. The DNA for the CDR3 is TGTGCCAGCGACCAACCGGGGGAGGATACCTATGGTGAGCAGTTCTTC. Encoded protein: CASDQPGEDTYGEQFF. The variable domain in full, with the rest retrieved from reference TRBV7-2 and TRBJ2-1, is GAGVSQSPSNKVTEKGKDVELRCDPISGHTALYWYRQSLGQGLEFLIYFQGNSAPDKSGLPSDRFSAERTGGSVSTLTIQRTQQEDSAVYLCASDQPGEDTYGEQFFGPGTRLTVL.

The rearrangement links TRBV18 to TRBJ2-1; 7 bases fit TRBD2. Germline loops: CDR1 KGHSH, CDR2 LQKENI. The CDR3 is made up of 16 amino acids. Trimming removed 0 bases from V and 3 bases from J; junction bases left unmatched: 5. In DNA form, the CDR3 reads TGTGCCAGCTCACCACCGGGCGGGAGCATCTACAATGAGCAGTTCTTC. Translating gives CASSPPGGSIYNEQFF.

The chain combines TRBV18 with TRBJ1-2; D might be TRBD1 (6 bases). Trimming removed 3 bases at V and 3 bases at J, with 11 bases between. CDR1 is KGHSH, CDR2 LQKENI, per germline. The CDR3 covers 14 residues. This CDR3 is CASSPLDSDYGYTF. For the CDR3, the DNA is TGTGCCAGCTCACCCCTGGACAGCGACTATGGCTACACCTTC.

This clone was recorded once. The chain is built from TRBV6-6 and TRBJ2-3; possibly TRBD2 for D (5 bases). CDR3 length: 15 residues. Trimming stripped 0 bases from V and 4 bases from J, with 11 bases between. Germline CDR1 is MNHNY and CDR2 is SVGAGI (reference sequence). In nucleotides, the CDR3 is TGTGCCAGCAGTTACTCGGGTAGCGAGGCAGATACGCAGTATTTT. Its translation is CASSYSGSEADTQYF.

In DNA form, the CDR3 reads TGTGCCAGCAGCTTGATGGCAGGGACAGATACGCAGTATTTT. Translated: CASSLMAGTDTQYF. The chain couples TRBV5-5 to TRBJ2-3; tentative D call: TRBD1 (5 bases). Per germline, CDR1 SGHKS and CDR2 YYEKEE (reference sequence). Trimming removed 1 base at V and 3 bases at J, with 9 bases between. This CDR3 is 14 amino acids long.

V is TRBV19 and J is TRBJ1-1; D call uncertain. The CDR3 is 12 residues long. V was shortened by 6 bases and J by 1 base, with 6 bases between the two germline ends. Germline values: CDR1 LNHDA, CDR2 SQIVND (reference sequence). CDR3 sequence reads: CASSHGNTEAFF. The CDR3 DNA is TGTGCCAGTAGCCACGGGAACACTGAAGCTTTCTTT.

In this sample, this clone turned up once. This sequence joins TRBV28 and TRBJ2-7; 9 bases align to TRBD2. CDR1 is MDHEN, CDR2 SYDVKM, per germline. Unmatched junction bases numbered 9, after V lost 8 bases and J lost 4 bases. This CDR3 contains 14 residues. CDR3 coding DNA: TGTGCCAGCGCTTCGGCGGGAGGGGTGTACGAGCAGTACTTC. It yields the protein CASASAGGVYEQYF.

CDR3 sequence (DNA): TGCAGCGCCCGGACAGCTAACTATGGCTACACCTTC. It codes for CSARTANYGYTF. The chain uses TRBV29-1 and TRBJ1-2, with D possibly matching TRBD1 (6 bases). Germline V CDR1 and CDR2: SQVTM, ANQGSEA. Trimming took off 7 bases at V and 0 bases at J, with 9 bases between the two ends. The CDR3 extends over 12 amino acids.

CDR3 sequence (DNA): TGTGCCAGCAGCTTGGATAGTCAGCCCCAGCATTTT. Its translation: CASSLDSQPQHF. The chain uses TRBV5-4 and TRBJ1-5; D is undetermined. Germline CDR1 reads SGHNT; CDR2 reads YYREEE (reference sequence). This CDR3 has 12 residues. The V end was cut by 0 bases, the J end by 6 bases, with 4 bases between.